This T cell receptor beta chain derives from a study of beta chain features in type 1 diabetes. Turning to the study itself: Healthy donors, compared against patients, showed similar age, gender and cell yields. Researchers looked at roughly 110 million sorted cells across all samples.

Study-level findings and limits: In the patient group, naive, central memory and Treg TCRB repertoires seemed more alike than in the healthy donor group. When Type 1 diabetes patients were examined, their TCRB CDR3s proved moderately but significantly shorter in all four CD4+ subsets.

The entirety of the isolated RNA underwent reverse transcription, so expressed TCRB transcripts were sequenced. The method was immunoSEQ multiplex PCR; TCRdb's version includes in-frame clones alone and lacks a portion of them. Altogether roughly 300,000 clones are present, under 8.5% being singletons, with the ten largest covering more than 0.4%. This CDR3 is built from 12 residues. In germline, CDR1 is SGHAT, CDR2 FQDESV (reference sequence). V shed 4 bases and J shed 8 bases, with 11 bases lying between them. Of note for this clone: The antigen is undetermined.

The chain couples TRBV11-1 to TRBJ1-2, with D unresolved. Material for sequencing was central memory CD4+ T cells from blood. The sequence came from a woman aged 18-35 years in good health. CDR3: CASSSTHRGYTF. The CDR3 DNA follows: TGTGCCAGCAGCTCGACCCATAGGGGCTACACCTTC.